The next 25 T cell receptor beta chains were all read from a single sample in a study of cytomegalovirus exposure and HLA in healthy donors. With 60 Vbeta and 13 Jbeta primers, the PCR was carried out. The data were produced by immunoSEQ multiplex PCR, yet TCRdb's version contains in-frame clones alone and is incomplete. Of 100,000 to 150,000 clones listed, approximately 80% are singletons. Source material: PBMCs. These receptors were collected from a woman aged 40-49 years in good health and CMV-seronegative.

The sample holds one count of this clone. The J gene is TRBJ2-7, the V gene TRBV5-1, with 12 bases identical to TRBD1. V shed 0 bases, J shed 9 bases, and the junction held 7 bases outside the gene matches. The CDR3 is 15 residues long. CDR1 and CDR2 from the germline V gene are SGHRS and YFSETQ. This CDR3 reads CASSLEGTGGDGQYF. CDR3 sequence (DNA): TGCGCCAGCAGCTTGGAGGGGACAGGGGGCGATGGGCAGTACTTC. The full variable domain, rest sourced from reference TRBV5-1 and TRBJ2-7, is KAGVTQTPRYLIKTRGQQVTLSCSPISGHRSVSWYQQTPGQGLQFLFEYFSETQRNKGNFPGRFSGRQFSNSRSEMNVSTLELGDSALYLCASSLEGTGGDGQYFGPGTRLTVT.

This rearrangement joins TRBV5-1 to TRBJ2-3; 7 bases match TRBD1. The CDR3 is 17 residues long. Germline V gene data show CDR1 as SGHRS and CDR2 as YFSETQ. With V trimmed by 7 bases and J by 0 bases, 14 bases remained unmatched. In DNA form, the CDR3 reads TGCGCCAGCCGCCAGACAGGGTTGGGCACTAGCACAGATACGCAGTATTTT. Translated, it gives CASRQTGLGTSTDTQYF.

The chain couples TRBV7-9 to TRBJ2-5; 10 bases are shared with TRBD2. V dropped 2 bases and J dropped 4; count of bases not matched to a gene: 7. The CDR3 length is 16 residues. In germline, CDR1 is SEHNR, CDR2 FQNEAQ (reference sequence). The CDR3 DNA sequence: TGTGCCAGCAGCTTATCCAGCGGGAGGGAAAGAGAGACCCAGTACTTC. Amino acid sequence: CASSLSSGRERETQYF.

The chain carries TRBV19 and TRBJ1-4; 7 bases agree with TRBD1. CDR3 length: 16 amino acids. Germline V gives CDR1 LNHDA, CDR2 SQIVND (reference sequence). With V trimmed by 5 bases and J by 8 bases, 14 bases remained unmatched. In DNA form, the CDR3 reads TGTGCCAGTAGTGTCGTAACAGGGGCCCTTGGGGAAAAACTGTTTTTT. It translates to CASSVVTGALGEKLFF.

The chain uses TRBV13 and TRBJ2-1, with a possible D match to TRBD1 (5 bases). The CDR3 contains 12 residues. Trimming shortened V by 2 bases and J by 7 bases, and 6 bases separated the two germline ends. Germline V lookup: CDR1 PRHDT, CDR2 FYEKMQ (reference sequence). Here the CDR3 reads CASSLRGNEQFF. The CDR3 DNA reads as TGTGCCAGCAGCTTAAGGGGAAATGAGCAGTTCTTC.

To note about this clone: One end of the junction does not line up with germline, which may come from a read error. The chain combines TRBV7-2 with TRBJ1-2, with 7 bases matching TRBD1. This CDR3 has 14 amino acids. Germline lookup yields CDR1 SGHTA and CDR2 FQGNSA. CDR3 sequence reads: CASTLSPQGDGYTF. In DNA form, the CDR3 reads TGTGCCAGCACCTTAAGCCCGCAGGGGGACGGCTACACCTTC.

Notes on this clone: Other nucleotide sequences from this sample produce the same CDR3. The V call is TRBV5-4, the J call TRBJ2-1, with a tentative D call TRBD2 (5 bases). Germline V gene data show CDR1 as SGHNT and CDR2 as YYREEE (reference sequence). The ends were cut back, 4 bases at V and 0 bases at J, with 8 bases in the middle. The CDR3 has 14 amino acids. CDR3 nucleotides: TGTGCCAGCAGCCCCGGAGGCTCCTACAATGAGCAGTTCTTC. Translated: CASSPGGSYNEQFF.

The count of this clone is one. The J gene is TRBJ2-7, the V gene TRBV4-1; possible D gene TRBD2, 6 bases. The CDR3 consists of 15 residues. Germline CDR1 reads MGHRA; CDR2 reads YSYEKL. V lost 0 bases to trimming and J lost 0 bases, with 9 bases between them. CDR3 in DNA: TGCGCCAGCAGCCAAGACGCGGGATTCTCCTACGAGCAGTACTTC. This gives the protein CASSQDAGFSYEQYF.

The chain couples TRBV19 to TRBJ2-5; tentative D call: TRBD2 (7 bases). The CDR3 contains 15 residues. Trimming stripped 3 bases from V and 5 bases from J, with 16 bases between. Germline values: CDR1 LNHDA, CDR2 SQIVND (reference sequence). The CDR3 DNA reads as TGTGCCAGTAGTATGGGAGGGGGGGCTGTGGAGACCCAGTACTTC. Translated: CASSMGGGAVETQYF. The whole variable domain, remainder taken from reference TRBV19 and TRBJ2-5, is DGGITQSPKYLFRKEGQNVTLSCEQNLNHDAMYWYRQDPGQGLRLIYYSQIVNDFQKGDIAEGYSVSREKKESFPLTVTSAQKNPTAFYLCASSMGGGAVETQYFGPGTRLLVL.

This clone was observed once. J is TRBJ1-2 and V is TRBV5-4, with D maybe TRBD1 (5 bases). This CDR3 spans 13 amino acids. Trimming removed 3 bases from V and 8 bases from J, with 14 bases in between. The germline V gene encodes CDR1 SGHNT and CDR2 YYREEE (reference sequence). CDR3 in amino acids: CASSSPQGFGYTF. CDR3 coding DNA: TGTGCCAGCAGCTCCCCGCAGGGTTTCGGCTACACCTTC.

J is TRBJ2-1 and V is TRBV2, with D possibly being TRBD2 (6 bases). Trimming removed 4 bases from V and 5 bases from J, with 15 bases in between. Germline lookup yields CDR1 SNHLY and CDR2 FYNNEI. This CDR3 spans 15 amino acids. CDR3 nucleotide sequence: TGTGCCAGCAGTGCCCTGGGGACTTATGACAATGAGCAGTTCTTC. It specifies CASSALGTYDNEQFF. Complete variable domain (other parts from reference TRBV2 and TRBJ2-1): EPEVTQTPSHQVTQMGQEVILRCVPISNHLYFYWYRQILGQKVEFLVSFYNNEISEKSEIFDDQFSVERPDGSNFTLKIRSTKLEDSAMYFCASSALGTYDNEQFFGPGTRLTVL.

The chain is built from TRBV18 and TRBJ1-1; 8 nucleotides agree with TRBD1. CDR3 length equals 13 residues. Germline CDR1 is KGHSH and CDR2 is LQKENI. V dropped 5 bases and J dropped 11; count of bases not matched to a gene: 10. CDR3 in amino acids: CASSATGGREAFF. The DNA for the CDR3 is TGTGCCAGCTCAGCTACAGGGGGTAGGGAGGCTTTCTTT. The full variable domain, rest sourced from reference TRBV18 and TRBJ1-1, is NAGVMQNPRHLVRRRGQEARLRCSPMKGHSHVYWYRQLPEEGLKFMVYLQKENIIDESGMPKERFSAEFPKEGPSILRIQQVVRGDSAAYFCASSATGGREAFFGQGTRLTVV.

This chain joins TRBV2 and TRBJ1-6; D is unclear. V lost 1 base and J lost 0, with 13 bases in between. Germline CDR1 SNHLY, CDR2 FYNNEI. The CDR3 contains 18 residues. The CDR3 sequence: CASSEVLRRVSYNSPLHF. Written as DNA, the CDR3 is TGTGCCAGCAGTGAAGTTTTAAGGAGGGTCTCCTATAATTCACCCCTCCACTTT.

The CDR3 reads CASSYRRGGDTEAFF. In DNA, the CDR3 is TGTGCCAGCAGCTACCGACGGGGGGGAGACACTGAAGCTTTCTTT. The chain is built from TRBV11-2 and TRBJ1-1; tentatively, D is TRBD1 (5 bases). V lost 4 bases to trimming and J lost 3 bases, with 15 bases between them. Germline lookup yields CDR1 SGHAT and CDR2 FQNNGV. CDR3 size: 15 residues.

The V and J genes are TRBV29-1 and TRBJ2-5, with 7 bases matching TRBD1. With 6 bases clipped from V and 2 bases from J, the junction kept 6 bases outside the gene matches. Germline assignment: CDR1 SQVTM and CDR2 ANQGSEA. CDR3 length: 13 residues. The CDR3 here is CSVTGERQETQYF. The CDR3 coding sequence is TGCAGCGTAACAGGGGAACGACAAGAGACCCAGTACTTC.

The chain combines TRBV7-6 with TRBJ2-2; 8 nucleotides match TRBD1. Germline CDR1 and CDR2: SGHVS and FNYEAQ. The CDR3 has 15 amino acids. J gave up 6 bases and V 6 bases, and 9 bases lay outside the gene matches. CDR3 sequence: CASRRQGSLAGELFF. CDR3 DNA sequence: TGTGCCAGCAGACGACAGGGGAGTTTGGCCGGGGAGCTGTTTTTT.

This clone was seen just once. V and J are TRBV27 and TRBJ1-2; D might be TRBD1 (5 bases). Germline V gives CDR1 MNHEY, CDR2 SMNVEV (reference sequence). This CDR3 has 13 amino acids. The V end lost 4 bases, the J end lost 7 bases, and 13 bases lay between the germline ends. The chain's CDR3 is CASSWRDLSGYTF. DNA for the CDR3: TGTGCCAGCAGTTGGAGGGACCTAAGTGGCTACACCTTC.

The genes are TRBV6-1 and TRBJ1-1; TRBD1 is a possible D gene (5 bases). Germline V gives CDR1 MNHNS, CDR2 SASEGT. V gave up 1 base and J gave up 5 bases, with 14 bases separating them. This CDR3 is built from 15 residues. Here the CDR3 reads CASSEGVAGLTEAFF. In DNA, the CDR3 is TGTGCCAGCAGTGAAGGGGTGGCGGGGCTTACTGAAGCTTTCTTT.

Turning to this clone: The junction shows a germline mismatch at one end, possibly a read error. The chain uses TRBV7-9 and TRBJ1-1, with a weak D call TRBD1 (5 bases). Germline lookup yields CDR1 SEHNR and CDR2 FQNEAQ (reference sequence). The CDR3 extends over 12 amino acids. The CDR3 reads CSSSPPGGEAFF. The CDR3 region has the DNA TGTTCCAGCAGCCCGCCGGGGGGTGAAGCTTTCTTT.

Written as DNA, the CDR3 is TGTGCCAGCAGTTTATTCGGGAATGAGCAGTTCTTC. Translated, it gives CASSLFGNEQFF. V is TRBV28 and J is TRBJ2-1; D is uncertain. This CDR3 region has 12 residues. Trimming took 1 base from V and 7 from J, leaving 5 bases between them. Germline CDR1 reads MDHEN; CDR2 reads SYDVKM.

On this clone: One junction end disagrees with the germline gene, perhaps due to a read error. The V call is TRBV7-7, the J call TRBJ2-7; TRBD1 might be the D (6 bases). The CDR3 runs 14 residues. Germline-derived CDR1 and CDR2 are SSHAT and FNYEAQ (reference sequence). The CDR3 sequence is CASSPDSHSYEQYF. For the CDR3, the DNA is TGTGCTAGCAGCCCGGACAGCCACTCCTACGAGCAGTACTTC.

The CDR3 nucleotides read TGTGCCAGCAGTTCTTGGAGGGAGGGAGTCGAGCAGTACTTC. It is translated as CASSSWREGVEQYF. This chain connects TRBV27 to TRBJ2-7; 7 nucleotides align to TRBD2. The CDR3 has 14 amino acids. CDR1 and CDR2 (germline): MNHEY, SMNVEV (reference sequence). With 4 bases clipped from V and 6 bases from J, the junction kept 9 bases outside the gene matches.

The V and J genes are TRBV9 and TRBJ2-7; a possible D gene is TRBD1 (6 bases). Germline V gives CDR1 SGDLS, CDR2 YYNGEE. V was pared by 4 bases and J by 2 bases, with 13 bases between. CDR3 length: 14 residues. The CDR3 region is CASSSRTVPYEQYF. The CDR3 coding sequence is TGTGCCAGCAGCTCGCGGACAGTGCCCTACGAGCAGTACTTC.

This clone was seen only a few times. The V call is TRBV4-3, the J call TRBJ1-1, with TRBD1 matching over 8 bases. Germline values: CDR1 LGHNA, CDR2 YSLEER. V trimming: 3 bases; J trimming: 5 bases; junction bases outside the gene matches: 17. This CDR3 contains 18 residues. The DNA of the CDR3 is TGCGCCAGCAGCCACATGAGGGGTTCAGGGGGCGCCGGGACTGAAGCTTTCTTT. This encodes CASSHMRGSGGAGTEAFF.

The V call is TRBV4-3, the J call TRBJ2-2, with D unresolved. The CDR3 spans 17 residues. Deletions cut 1 base from V and 0 bases from J, with 12 bases between. Germline V CDR1 and CDR2: LGHNA, YSLEER. The CDR3 loop is CASSQGVVTTNTGELFF. The CDR3 bases are TGCGCCAGCAGCCAAGGGGTGGTCACTACGAACACCGGGGAGCTGTTTTTT.